This TCR beta chain was identified in a study of T cell responses to AZD1222 COVID-19 vaccine. Overall study results and limits: The donor cohort was predominantly white British with a female majority, and clonal diversity may have been underestimated. In the spike-specific TCR repertoire, nearly half reportedly target unmutated variant regions. Just a handful of people given AZD1222 tested seropositive at baseline.

The CDR3 runs 15 residues. The V end was cut by 6 bases, the J end by 10 bases, with 24 bases between. Per the germline V gene, CDR1 is SNHLY and CDR2 is FYNNEI. On this clone: No antigen is known for it.

Using immunoSEQ multiplex PCR, the repertoire was profiled, and TCRdb retains in-frame clones only, with some absent. The table lists fewer than 150,000 clones, 80% to 95% of them singletons, with 3.1% in the top ten. This chain uses TRBV2 with TRBJ2-5, with a possible D match to TRBD2 (5 bases). This clonotype originated in an adult in good health. The sample here was peripheral blood, taken on day 0 of AZD1222 vaccination. The CDR3 sequence is CASSNGLARGEDQYF. DNA of the CDR3: TGTGCCAGCAGCAACGGACTGGCTCGTGGAGAAGACCAGTACTTC.